Listed here are 25 T cell receptor beta chains from one sample, sequenced in a study of beta chain features in type 1 diabetes. Reverse transcription of all isolated RNA meant that expressed TCRB transcripts were sequenced. Data came from immunoSEQ multiplex PCR; TCRdb stores just in-frame clones and leaves some out. The sample yields just over 450,000 clones, around 30% seen once. Sequencing input: naive CD4+ T cells from blood. The receptors shown here come from a man aged 18-30 years in good health.

The sample holds a few counts of this clone. The chain uses TRBV2 and TRBJ1-5, with D tentatively TRBD1 (5 bases). V was pared by 6 bases and J by 11 bases, with 17 bases between. The CDR3 runs 13 residues. Per germline, CDR1 SNHLY and CDR2 FYNNEI. DNA for the CDR3: TGTGCCAGCAGGGACTACTCACGAGGGGCCCAGCATTTT. Protein: CASRDYSRGAQHF.

The chain carries TRBV6-5 and TRBJ2-1; either TRBD1 or TRBD2 may supply D (7 bases each). The CDR3 consists of 15 residues. In germline, CDR1 is MNHEY, CDR2 SVGAGI. V lost 7 bases and J lost 2, with 15 bases in between. The CDR3 coding sequence is TGTGCCAGCACCAGGGGGGGTCTAGCCTACAATGAGCAGTTCTTC. Its protein product is CASTRGGLAYNEQFF.

This clone appeared a few times. The chain joins TRBV4-1 to TRBJ2-3; the match to TRBD1 covers 7 bases. The CDR3 length is 18 residues. Per germline, CDR1 MGHRA and CDR2 YSYEKL. V shed 0 bases, J shed 4 bases, and the junction held 13 bases outside the gene matches. Here the CDR3 reads CASSQDWGQTGWADTQYF. In nucleotides, the CDR3 is TGCGCCAGCAGCCAAGATTGGGGCCAGACAGGGTGGGCAGATACGCAGTATTTT.

This clone appeared a few times. The genes are TRBV5-1 and TRBJ2-3, with TRBD1 as a possible D gene (6 bases). V shed 4 bases and J shed 0 bases, with 15 bases lying between them. This CDR3 is built from 16 residues. Germline V gene sequence: CDR1 SGHRS, CDR2 YFSETQ. The CDR3 region has the DNA TGCGCCAGCAGCGTCCTACAGGGTTTGAGCACAGATACGCAGTATTTT. Translating gives CASSVLQGLSTDTQYF.

This clone was counted only a few times. CDR3 DNA: TGTGCCAGCAGTGAACAGGGATTAACGCTCCATGGCTACACCTTC. Its translation is CASSEQGLTLHGYTF. This chain links TRBV28 with TRBJ1-2, with a weak D call TRBD1 (6 bases). CDR1 and CDR2 from the germline V gene are MDHEN and SYDVKM. The CDR3 contains 15 residues. V was shortened by 5 bases and J by 6 bases, with 19 bases between the two germline ends.

The chain couples TRBV9 to TRBJ1-2; the D is unclear. V lost 4 bases to trimming and J lost 2 bases, with 12 bases between them. The CDR3 loop spans 14 amino acids. CDR1 is SGDLS, CDR2 YYNGEE, per germline. CDR3 sequence (DNA): TGTGCCAGCAGCCAAGAGGGCAGGAACTATGGCTACACCTTC. This codes for CASSQEGRNYGYTF.

The chain couples TRBV2 to TRBJ2-3; D perhaps matches TRBD1 (5 bases). Germline V CDR1 and CDR2: SNHLY, FYNNEI. Trimming removed 3 bases from V and 6 bases from J, with 7 bases in between. The CDR3 runs 12 residues. CDR3 in DNA: TGTGCCAGCAGTGATGACAGCGATACGCAGTATTTT. It is translated as CASSDDSDTQYF.

The chain joins TRBV25-1 to TRBJ2-5; TRBD1 is a possible D gene (6 bases). V shed 5 bases and J shed 4 bases, with 8 bases lying between them. In germline, CDR1 is MGHDK, CDR2 SYGVNS. The CDR3 runs 12 residues. The CDR3 region is CASSPGVETQYF. CDR3 sequence (DNA): TGTGCCAGCAGTCCAGGGGTAGAGACCCAGTACTTC.

The V gene is TRBV14, the J gene TRBJ2-5; D possibly matches TRBD1 or TRBD2 (5 bases each). The CDR3 is 14 residues long. The V gene lost 3 bases and the J gene lost 5 bases, with 13 bases spanning the gap. Germline V CDR1 and CDR2: SGHDN, FVKESK. CDR3 amino acids: CASSHLGVRETQYF. The CDR3 region has the DNA TGTGCCAGCAGCCACCTGGGGGTGAGGGAGACCCAGTACTTC.

There are a few counts of this clone. The rearrangement uses TRBV25-1 and TRBJ2-1; no clear D gene. V was pared by 5 bases and J by 4 bases, with 9 bases between. CDR1 is MGHDK and CDR2 is SYGVNS in the germline V gene. The CDR3 consists of 13 residues. Here the CDR3 DNA reads TGTGCCAGCAGTACCTCAGTGTACAATGAGCAGTTCTTC. Protein: CASSTSVYNEQFF.

V usage is TRBV29-1 and J usage is TRBJ2-3; the match to TRBD2 covers 9 bases. Germline V gene data show CDR1 as SQVTM and CDR2 as ANQGSEA. The CDR3 runs 14 residues. V was clipped by 4 bases and J by 0 bases; unmatched bases: 2. The CDR3 bases are TGCAGCGTTGCTAGCGGGACTAGCACAGATACGCAGTATTTT. It encodes CSVASGTSTDTQYF.

J is TRBJ2-5 and V is TRBV28, with TRBD2 identical over 11 bases. This CDR3 spans 14 amino acids. V shed 6 bases, J shed 6 bases, and the junction held 6 bases outside the gene matches. Germline assignment: CDR1 MDHEN and CDR2 SYDVKM. The chain's CDR3 is CASRFSGRGQTQYF. As DNA, the CDR3 is TGTGCCAGCAGGTTTAGCGGGAGGGGACAGACCCAGTACTTC.

This rearrangement joins TRBV7-8 to TRBJ2-3; perhaps TRBD1 as D (6 bases). This CDR3 is 14 amino acids long. Trimming took 4 bases from V and 6 from J, leaving 14 bases between them. In germline, CDR1 is SGHVS, CDR2 FQNEAQ. The CDR3 loop is CASSSVQGLDTQYF. The CDR3 DNA follows: TGTGCCAGCAGCTCCGTCCAGGGGTTGGATACGCAGTATTTT. Supplemented by reference TRBV7-8 and TRBJ2-3, the full variable domain reads GAGVSQSPRYKVAKRGQDVALRCDPISGHVSLFWYQQALGQGPEFLTYFQNEAQLDKSGLPSDRFFAERPEGSVSTLKIQRTQQEDSAVYLCASSSVQGLDTQYFGPGTRLTVL.

J is TRBJ2-1 and V is TRBV11-2; D perhaps matches TRBD2 (6 bases). This CDR3 is built from 15 residues. Germline lookup yields CDR1 SGHAT and CDR2 FQNNGV. V was pared by 2 bases and J by 4 bases, with 12 bases between. The CDR3 protein is CASSLRLGIYNEQFF. In nucleotides, the CDR3 is TGTGCCAGCAGCTTAAGACTAGGAATATACAATGAGCAGTTCTTC.

The chain links TRBV28 to TRBJ1-2, with 8 bases lining up with TRBD1. V dropped 6 bases and J dropped 5; count of bases not matched to a gene: 5. Germline CDR1 reads MDHEN; CDR2 reads SYDVKM. This CDR3 has 13 amino acids. The CDR3 DNA follows: TGTGCCAGCAGGATGGACAGGGTTTATGGCTACACCTTC. Its protein product is CASRMDRVYGYTF.

This clone was observed a handful of times. The gene calls are TRBV7-2 and TRBJ2-7; D may be TRBD1 (5 bases). V was pared by 2 bases and J by 1 base, with 12 bases between. Germline CDR1 reads SGHTA; CDR2 reads FQGNSA. The CDR3 totals 15 residues. CDR3 protein: CASSLRLGESYEQYF. CDR3 DNA sequence: TGTGCCAGCAGCTTACGGCTAGGGGAATCCTACGAGCAGTACTTC.

V and J are TRBV30 and TRBJ2-3; TRBD1 or TRBD2 may be the D gene (5 bases each). Deletions cut 0 bases from V and 1 base from J, with 11 bases between. Germline lookup yields CDR1 GTSNPN and CDR2 SVGIG (reference sequence). This CDR3 has 15 amino acids. The CDR3 sequence: CAWSVRQGGTDTQYF. As DNA, the CDR3 is TGTGCCTGGAGTGTAAGGCAGGGAGGCACAGATACGCAGTATTTT.

This clone was counted between two and nine times. CDR3 loop: CASSLRQGIGDEQYF. As DNA, the CDR3 is TGTGCCAGCAGCCTACGACAGGGAATCGGGGACGAGCAGTACTTC. The rearrangement uses TRBV9 and TRBJ2-7, with 7 bases lining up with TRBD1. Trimming removed 4 bases from V and 5 bases from J; junction bases left unmatched: 12. The germline gives CDR1 SGDLS, CDR2 YYNGEE. The CDR3 extends over 15 amino acids.

The V and J genes are TRBV6-1 and TRBJ2-7; 7 bases align to TRBD1. V lost 1 base, J lost 2 bases, and 5 bases stayed unmatched. In germline, CDR1 is MNHNS, CDR2 SASEGT. The CDR3 has 15 amino acids. The CDR3 DNA reads TGTGCCAGCAGTGAAGTTGTGACAGGGACCTACGAGCAGTACTTC. This translates into CASSEVVTGTYEQYF.

The chain combines TRBV5-4 with TRBJ2-3, with D perhaps matching TRBD2 (5 bases). The CDR3 totals 15 residues. Germline V gene lookup returns CDR1 SGHNT and CDR2 YYREEE (reference sequence). Trimming took 4 bases from V and 4 from J, leaving 16 bases between them. Here the CDR3 reads CASSITRESSDTQYF. Here the CDR3 DNA reads TGTGCCAGCAGCATCACTAGGGAGTCCTCAGATACGCAGTATTTT.

This clone appeared a few times. The chain is built from TRBV10-3 and TRBJ2-7, with a possible D match to TRBD2 (5 bases). The germline CDR1 and CDR2 sequences are ENHRY and SYGVKD. This CDR3 has 13 amino acids. The V and J ends lost 7 bases and 2 bases respectively, with 12 bases between them. CDR3: CAIMTRGTYEQYF. The DNA for the CDR3 is TGTGCCATCATGACCAGAGGGACCTACGAGCAGTACTTC.

This clone came up a few times. The chain uses TRBV13 and TRBJ2-3; no clear D. There are 16 residues in the CDR3. V lost 3 bases, J lost 5 bases, and 18 bases lay in between. Germline loops: CDR1 PRHDT, CDR2 FYEKMQ (reference sequence). The DNA for the CDR3 is TGTGCCAGCAGCTTGCGCAGTCCCAGTATAGGAGATACGCAGTATTTT. Protein product: CASSLRSPSIGDTQYF.

This clone has only a few counts. The CDR3 loop reads CASSLPGGRVYEQYF. The DNA for the CDR3 is TGTGCCAGCAGCCTGCCCGGCGGGAGAGTTTACGAGCAGTACTTC. This chain uses TRBV4-2 with TRBJ2-7; 7 bases are shared with TRBD2. The germline gives CDR1 LGHNA, CDR2 YNFKEQ. V shed 4 bases and J 4 bases; nucleotides not matched to a gene: 10. The CDR3 sequence is 15 residues long.

This clone appeared a few times. The genes are TRBV30 and TRBJ2-1, with 16 bases identical to TRBD2. The germline V gene has CDR1 GTSNPN and CDR2 SVGIG (reference sequence). The CDR3 runs 17 residues. V lost 1 base and J lost 9; bases outside the gene matches: 9. This CDR3 reads CAWSAQTGLAGGGEQFF. For the CDR3, the DNA is TGTGCCTGGAGTGCCCAGACGGGACTAGCGGGAGGGGGTGAGCAGTTCTTC.

J is TRBJ2-7 and V is TRBV20-1, with D maybe TRBD2 (5 bases). CDR3 length equals 11 residues. Germline V gene lookup returns CDR1 DFQATT and CDR2 SNEGSKA (reference sequence). Trimming took off 2 bases at V and 5 bases at J, with 7 bases between the two ends. The CDR3 loop reads CSARHGNEQYF. CDR3 nucleotide sequence: TGCAGTGCTAGACACGGGAACGAGCAGTACTTC.